Each of the 18 T cell receptor beta chains below was sequenced from the same sample in a study of T cell clonotyping in hematopoietic cell transplantation. Using immunoSEQ multiplex PCR, the repertoire was profiled, and TCRdb retains in-frame clones only, with some absent. The sample yields roughly 10,000 clones, 95% to 97% seen once. The source was peripheral blood mononuclear cells, collected 100 days after allogeneic stem cell transplant. These receptors all stem from a male patient in his sixties or seventies who had an allogeneic stem cell transplant from a related donor, so the T cells may come from the graft donor. Some clones in this sample may be carry-over from other donors' samples.

The J gene is TRBJ2-2, the V gene TRBV6-4; maybe TRBD1 (6 bases). This CDR3 region has 14 residues. V was pared by 2 bases and J by 6 bases, with 10 bases between. Germline CDR1 reads MRHNA; CDR2 reads SNTAGT. The CDR3, as DNA: TGTGCCAGCAGTGACACAGGGCACGCCGGGGAGCTGTTTTTT. It codes for CASSDTGHAGELFF.

The chain has TRBV27 and TRBJ1-5; D gene ambiguous. The ends were cut back, 0 bases at V and 2 bases at J, with 17 bases in the middle. Per germline, CDR1 MNHEY and CDR2 SMNVEV (reference sequence). The CDR3 spans 18 residues. CDR3 region: CASSLSWTHRGGNQPQHF. CDR3 nucleotide sequence: TGTGCCAGCAGTTTATCATGGACCCACCGGGGAGGCAATCAGCCCCAGCATTTT.

This clone was observed a single time. The rearrangement joins TRBV6-1 to TRBJ1-4; D possibly corresponds to TRBD1 (5 bases). This CDR3 is 16 amino acids long. CDR1 is MNHNS, CDR2 SASEGT, per germline. V was trimmed by 0 bases and J by 8 bases, leaving 16 bases between them. The CDR3 loop is CASSEASGQGGEKLFF. CDR3 in DNA: TGTGCCAGCAGTGAAGCAAGCGGCCAGGGAGGCGAAAAACTGTTTTTT.

This chain uses TRBV7-2 with TRBJ2-5, with D perhaps matching TRBD1 (5 bases). V was pared by 1 base and J by 4 bases, with 13 bases between. CDR1 is SGHTA and CDR2 is FQGNSA in the germline V gene. The CDR3 loop spans 15 amino acids. For the CDR3, the DNA is TGTGCCAGCAGCTTAGGGGGTCAGGGCCTAGAGACCCAGTACTTC. This encodes CASSLGGQGLETQYF. The complete variable domain, with remaining parts taken from reference TRBV7-2 and TRBJ2-5, reads GAGVSQSPSNKVTEKGKDVELRCDPISGHTALYWYRQSLGQGLEFLIYFQGNSAPDKSGLPSDRFSAERTGGSVSTLTIQRTQQEDSAVYLCASSLGGQGLETQYFGPGTRLLVL.

This chain uses TRBV7-8 with TRBJ2-7; 7 bases match TRBD2. CDR1 is SGHVS and CDR2 is FQNEAQ in the germline V gene. The CDR3 extends over 16 amino acids. V dropped 0 bases and J dropped 1; count of bases not matched to a gene: 6. CDR3 coding DNA: TGTGCCAGCAGCTTAGCAGCGGGAAAGCTTTCCTACGAGCAGTACTTC. Translation gives CASSLAAGKLSYEQYF.

The chain recombines TRBV2 with TRBJ1-4; 7 nucleotides match TRBD1. The V segment lost 6 bases and the J segment 8 bases; nucleotides outside the gene matches: 12. The CDR3 extends over 15 amino acids. Germline loops: CDR1 SNHLY, CDR2 FYNNEI. The CDR3 DNA follows: TGTGCCAGCAGGGAAACGACAGGGTCGCTAGAAAAACTGTTTTTT. Translated: CASRETTGSLEKLFF.

The V and J genes are TRBV6-5 and TRBJ2-7; a possible D gene is TRBD2 (6 bases). The CDR3 loop spans 13 amino acids. V was cut by 6 bases and J by 4 bases, with 13 bases left in between. Germline CDR1 MNHEY, CDR2 SVGAGI. CDR3 bases: TGTGCCAGCAGGGGATCGGGAGTATACGAGCAGTACTTC. Translated, it gives CASRGSGVYEQYF.

Here the CDR3 reads CASSIRGVNTGELFF. CDR3 nucleotides: TGTGCCAGCAGCATTAGGGGGGTGAACACCGGGGAGCTGTTTTTT. The rearrangement links TRBV7-2 to TRBJ2-2; D might be TRBD1 or TRBD2, each matching 6 bases. The length of the CDR3 is 15 residues. Germline loops: CDR1 SGHTA, CDR2 FQGNSA. Trimming removed 5 bases from V and 1 base from J, with 11 bases in between.

This chain uses TRBV7-6 with TRBJ1-2; maybe TRBD1 (5 bases). The V end lost 1 base, the J end lost 8 bases, and 5 bases lay between the germline ends. Per germline, CDR1 SGHVS and CDR2 FNYEAQ. CDR3 length: 11 amino acids. The CDR3 DNA follows: TGTGCCAGCAGCTTAGGGGGGGGCTACACCTTC. This translates into CASSLGGGYTF.

This clone occurred a few times. The CDR3 protein is CASSRLEGGLYGYTF. CDR3 coding DNA: TGTGCCAGTAGTCGTCTTGAGGGGGGCCTCTATGGCTACACCTTC. This sequence joins TRBV19 and TRBJ1-2; maybe TRBD1 (6 bases). The CDR3 runs to 15 residues. The V end was cut by 5 bases, the J end by 4 bases, with 17 bases between. Germline V gene lookup returns CDR1 LNHDA and CDR2 SQIVND (reference sequence).

This sequence joins TRBV5-6 and TRBJ2-3, with D unresolved. The ends were cut back, 5 bases at V and 6 bases at J, with 16 bases in the middle. The germline gives CDR1 SGHDT, CDR2 YYEEEE. The CDR3 extends over 14 amino acids. The CDR3 sequence is CASRRVSGPDTQYF. Written as DNA, the CDR3 is TGTGCCAGCAGAAGGGTGTCCGGGCCCGATACGCAGTATTTT.

The gene calls are TRBV9 and TRBJ1-2, with a tentative D call TRBD1 (5 bases). V lost 5 bases to trimming and J lost 4 bases, with 21 bases between them. The CDR3 contains 16 residues. From germline, CDR1 is SGDLS and CDR2 YYNGEE. CDR3 amino acids: CASSEGGAGGVYGYTF. Written as DNA, the CDR3 is TGTGCCAGCAGTGAAGGCGGGGCAGGTGGGGTCTATGGCTACACCTTC.

The table lists this clone with a count of one. CDR3 DNA sequence: TGCAGCGCACACAGGGGGCTCGCTGAAGCTTTCTTT. It yields the protein CSAHRGLAEAFF. V is TRBV29-1 and J is TRBJ1-1, with TRBD1 matching over 9 bases. V lost 7 bases, J lost 6 bases, and 6 bases stayed unmatched. Germline V gene data show CDR1 as SQVTM and CDR2 as ANQGSEA. This CDR3 contains 12 residues.

The chain joins TRBV28 to TRBJ2-7; 9 positions agree with TRBD2. The trim removed 6 bases at V and 0 bases at J, leaving 9 bases unmatched. Germline V gene data show CDR1 as MDHEN and CDR2 as SYDVKM. The CDR3 totals 16 residues. CDR3 sequence reads: CASSSISGGVSYEQYF. As DNA, the CDR3 is TGTGCCAGCAGCTCGATTAGCGGGGGAGTCTCCTACGAGCAGTACTTC.

The chain uses TRBV11-3 and TRBJ2-7; D is uncertain. Deletions cut 0 bases from V and 3 bases from J, with 12 bases between. Germline CDR1 is SGHNT and CDR2 is YENEEA. There are 15 residues in the CDR3. The CDR3 sequence: CASSLDSGIFYEQYF. As DNA, the CDR3 is TGTGCCAGCAGCTTAGACTCAGGTATTTTCTACGAGCAGTACTTC.

This clone is a singleton in its sample. The chain is built from TRBV4-2 and TRBJ2-1; D is unclear. Germline CDR1 reads LGHNA; CDR2 reads YNFKEQ. The germline V and J ends were trimmed by 5 bases and 7 bases, with 9 bases remaining between them. The CDR3 runs to 12 residues. CDR3 sequence reads: CASSARENEQFF. CDR3 nucleotides: TGTGCCAGCAGCGCGCGCGAGAATGAGCAGTTCTTC.

This clone was detected once. The CDR3 loop is CSATEGTQAFF. DNA of the CDR3: TGCAGTGCTACGGAGGGGACACAAGCTTTCTTT. The chain recombines TRBV20-1 with TRBJ1-1; weak D call: TRBD1 (6 bases). Trimming removed 4 bases at V and 9 bases at J, with 12 bases between. Germline assignment: CDR1 DFQATT and CDR2 SNEGSKA (reference sequence). This CDR3 spans 11 amino acids.

The V and J genes are TRBV27 and TRBJ1-2; TRBD1 matches at 8 bases. This CDR3 comprises 17 residues. J gave up 3 bases and V 0 bases, and 9 bases lay outside the gene matches. The V gene's germline CDR1 is MNHEY and CDR2 SMNVEV (reference sequence). The DNA for the CDR3 is TGTGCCAGCAGTTTATCTTACAGGGGGGGGATTGACTATGGCTACACCTTC. Translating gives CASSLSYRGGIDYGYTF.